The entry below gives a single T cell receptor beta chain sequence along with its context. Its antigen target is currently unknown. Nothing much larger sits one base from this clone, and base qualities are not available. These data originate in a study of blood T cell repertoires in COVID-19 (dated by TCRdb to 2018 to 2020). In the study overall: Collaborator samples came from the United States, Italy and Spain and covered acute and convalescent phases of COVID-19. The repertoires were made available in a free public database intended to serve as a resource for research on the immune response to SARS-CoV-2. The samples were drawn from two sources: the first 160 participants of the ongoing ImmuneRACE study, and fewer than 1,500 subjects contributed by 6 global collaborators. The dataset comprised deeply sampled blood TCRbeta repertoires from subjects exposed to, actively infected with, or recovered from COVID-19. HLA class I and class II types, where available, came from metadata supplied by the sample provider rather than from assay-based typing. The prospective study material was composed of cDNA or gDNA derived from T cells, B-cell-depleted T cells, or PBMCs. Sample metadata almost always included a de-identified subject ID, COVID-19 status, age in years and sex.

Each collaborating institution followed its own protocols to collect whole blood in K2EDTA tubes. For TCRbeta analysis, collaborators shipped samples in one of three forms: frozen whole blood, isolated PBMCs, or DNA extracted from either of those sample types. From the cysteine up to the phenylalanine, the CDR3 has a length of 17 residues. Just the 51-base CDR3 DNA is kept, in frame starting at base 1. CDR1 is given as SEHNR and CDR2 as FQNEAQ, both from the germline V gene (reference sequence). V ends up 2 bases short and J 7 bases short, with an unmatched junction base count of 11. What the research found in general, with its limitations: How much clinical and demographic metadata was included differed by source and by participant, and the metadata was provided uncurated.

TCRbeta CDR3 regions were amplified from genomic DNA by means of the immunoSEQ Assay, a bias-controlled multiplex PCR. The study's own analysis went as follows. Within the assay, amplification of reference gene primers was used to estimate how many nucleated cells each sample contained. To quantify the absolute abundance of each unique TCRbeta CDR3 rearrangement, sequence reads were collapsed and filtered. Productive Simpson clonality was computed per sample as the square root of Simpson's diversity index over productive rearrangements. TCRdb took over this immuneACCESS table, retaining in-frame rearrangements with V and J assigned. Such tables are incomplete; in checked studies, under half of the missing clones stem from an unresolved V gene, and the remainder is unexplained. From that table come the V and J calls and clone size; the DNA was used to work out D and trimming. Within this sample are around 85,000 clones, with 90% of them counted one time only. Roughly 4.5% of the sample lies in the top ten.

This clonotype was obtained from a woman older than 75 with active or convalescent COVID-19. Rearrangement joined TRBV7-9 to TRBJ2-1, and TRBD2 matches 10 of the central bases. Sequencing was done on a sample of peripheral blood. CDR3 loop: CASSLTPTLAGVNEQFF. The nucleotide sequence is TGTGCCAGCAGCTTAACCCCCACGCTAGCGGGAGTAAATGAGCAGTTCTTC. Supplemented by the reference TRBV7-9 and TRBJ2-1 proteins around the CDR3, the complete variable domain is DTGVSQNPRHKITKRGQNVTFRCDPISEHNRLYWYRQTLGQGPEFLTYFQNEAQLEKSRLLSDRFSAERPKGSFSTLEIQRTEQGDSAMYLCASSLTPTLAGVNEQFFGPGTRLTVL.